The 8 T cell receptor beta chains listed next were all sequenced from one sample in a study of CD8+CD57+ T cells in acquired aplastic anemia. All patients picked for sequencing had shown, by flow cytometry, an expansion of CD8+CD57+ cells. The use of genomic DNA as template underpinned the TCR beta VDJ and CDR3 profiling. From the reads, TCRdb called clonotypes with MiXCR, one entry per CDR3 protein. Altogether approximately 300,000 distinct CDR3 sequences are present, approximately 57% being singletons, with the ten largest covering around 1.2%. What was sequenced was sorted CD4+, CD8+, or CD8+CD57+ T cells (not recorded which) from PBMCs. The source of these receptors is a human donor with aplastic anemia.

The rearrangement uses TRBV5-1 and TRBJ2-5; 11 nucleotides align to TRBD2. Germline CDR1 reads SGHRS; CDR2 reads YFSETQ. V was clipped by 3 bases and J by 5 bases; unmatched bases: 6. This CDR3 is 15 amino acids long. CDR3 residues: CASSSSGGFRETQYF. CDR3 in DNA: TGCGCCAGCAGCTCTAGCGGGGGGTTCCGGGAGACCCAGTACTTC.

The chain links TRBV20-1 to TRBJ2-1; 9 positions agree with TRBD1. The CDR3 is 14 amino acids. Germline trimming cut 7 bases from V and 4 bases from J; bases unmatched to any gene: 8. Germline lookup yields CDR1 DFQATT and CDR2 SNEGSKA (reference sequence). CDR3 bases: TGCAGTGTTCACCCGGGACAGGGATACAATGAGCAGTTCTTC. This translates into CSVHPGQGYNEQFF.

This sequence joins TRBV7-2 and TRBJ1-2; 7 nucleotides align to TRBD1. The CDR3 runs to 14 residues. J lost 0 bases, V lost 9 bases, and 7 bases had no gene match. The germline gives CDR1 SGHTA, CDR2 FQGNSA. CDR3 sequence (DNA): TGTGCCAGTAGCACGGACAGGTCTAACTATGGCTACACCTTC. Its translation is CASSTDRSNYGYTF. Supplemented by reference TRBV7-2 and TRBJ1-2, the full variable domain reads GAGVSQSPSNKVTEKGKDVELRCDPISGHTALYWYRQSLGQGLEFLIYFQGNSAPDKSGLPSDRFSAERTGGSVSTLTIQRTQQEDSAVYLCASSTDRSNYGYTFGSGTRLTVV.

Ten or more counts support this clonotype. The chain employs TRBV5-5 and TRBJ2-7; TRBD2 is a possible D gene (6 bases). Trimming cost V 2 bases and J 0 bases, with 9 bases left between them. Germline V gives CDR1 SGHKS, CDR2 YYEKEE (reference sequence). This CDR3 comprises 14 residues. The CDR3 coding sequence is TGTGCCAGCAGCTTCGGGGGACCCTCCTACGAGCAGTACTTC. The encoded protein is CASSFGGPSYEQYF.

The chain links TRBV29-1 to TRBJ2-5; TRBD2 is a possible D gene (6 bases). Germline assignment: CDR1 SQVTM and CDR2 ANQGSEA. Trimming removed 7 bases from V and 9 bases from J, with 12 bases in between. The CDR3 extends over 10 amino acids. CDR3 residues: CSAEEGPQYF. The CDR3 DNA reads TGCAGCGCCGAGGAGGGGCCCCAGTACTTC. The whole variable domain, remainder taken from reference TRBV29-1 and TRBJ2-5, is SAVISQKPSRDICQRGTSLTIQCQVDSQVTMMFWYRQQPGQSLTLIATANQGSEATYESGFVIDKFPISRPNLTFSTLTVSNMSPEDSSIYLCSAEEGPQYFGPGTRLLVL.

CDR3 protein: CASSSRTGASSEQYF. The CDR3 bases are TGTGCCAGCAGCTCTAGGACAGGGGCGAGTTCCGAGCAGTACTTC. The genes are TRBV7-9 and TRBJ2-7; 9 nucleotides match TRBD1. Germline lookup yields CDR1 SEHNR and CDR2 FQNEAQ (reference sequence). V trimming: 4 bases; J trimming: 6 bases; junction bases outside the gene matches: 10. The CDR3 is 15 amino acids.

This chain joins TRBV20-1 and TRBJ2-5; TRBD2 aligns across 7 bases. Germline V gene data show CDR1 as DFQATT and CDR2 as SNEGSKA (reference sequence). The CDR3 sequence is 13 residues long. The J segment lost 7 bases and the V segment lost 2 bases, leaving 7 bases of the junction unmatched. CDR3 amino acids: CSARPGGVGTQYF. The CDR3 coding sequence is TGCAGTGCTAGACCGGGGGGTGTGGGGACCCAGTACTTC.

The chain carries TRBV10-3 and TRBJ1-4; D not certain. This CDR3 has 15 amino acids. V was clipped by 3 bases and J by 3 bases, with 11 bases between them. Germline CDR1 is ENHRY and CDR2 is SYGVKD. CDR3 protein: CAISDSESPNEKLFF. As DNA, the CDR3 is TGTGCCATCAGTGATAGTGAATCCCCTAATGAAAAACTGTTTTTT.